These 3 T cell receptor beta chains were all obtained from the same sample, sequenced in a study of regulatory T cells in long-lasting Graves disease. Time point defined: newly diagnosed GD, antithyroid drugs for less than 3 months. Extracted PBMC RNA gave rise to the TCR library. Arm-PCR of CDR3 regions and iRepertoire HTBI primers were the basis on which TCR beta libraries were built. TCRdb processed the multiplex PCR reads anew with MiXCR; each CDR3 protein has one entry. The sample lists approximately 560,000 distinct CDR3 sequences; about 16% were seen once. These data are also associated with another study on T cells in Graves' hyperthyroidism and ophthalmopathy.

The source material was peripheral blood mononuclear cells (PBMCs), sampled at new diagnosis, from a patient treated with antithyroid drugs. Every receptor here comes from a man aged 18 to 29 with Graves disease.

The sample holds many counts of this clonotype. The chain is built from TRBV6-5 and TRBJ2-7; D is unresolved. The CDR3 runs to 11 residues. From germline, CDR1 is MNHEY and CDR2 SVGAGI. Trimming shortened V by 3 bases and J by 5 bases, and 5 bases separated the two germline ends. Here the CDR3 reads CASSYLNEQYF. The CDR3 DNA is TGTGCCAGCAGTTATTTGAACGAGCAGTACTTC.

The CDR3 reads CASTNGAWRDGYTF. The CDR3, as DNA: TGTGCCAGCACCAACGGGGCATGGCGGGATGGCTACACCTTC. The rearrangement links TRBV6-2 or TRBV6-3 to TRBJ1-2; D possibly corresponds to TRBD1 (5 bases). The V gene lost 7 bases and the J gene lost 6 bases, with 18 bases spanning the gap. This CDR3 spans 14 amino acids. From germline, CDR1 is MNHEY and CDR2 SVGEGT.

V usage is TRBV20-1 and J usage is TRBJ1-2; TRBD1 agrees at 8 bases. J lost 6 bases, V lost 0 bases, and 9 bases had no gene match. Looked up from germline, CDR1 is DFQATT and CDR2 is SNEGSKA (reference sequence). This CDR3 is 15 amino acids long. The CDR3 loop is CSARDPDRGVDGYTF. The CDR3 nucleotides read TGCAGTGCTAGAGATCCCGACAGGGGAGTAGATGGCTACACCTTC.